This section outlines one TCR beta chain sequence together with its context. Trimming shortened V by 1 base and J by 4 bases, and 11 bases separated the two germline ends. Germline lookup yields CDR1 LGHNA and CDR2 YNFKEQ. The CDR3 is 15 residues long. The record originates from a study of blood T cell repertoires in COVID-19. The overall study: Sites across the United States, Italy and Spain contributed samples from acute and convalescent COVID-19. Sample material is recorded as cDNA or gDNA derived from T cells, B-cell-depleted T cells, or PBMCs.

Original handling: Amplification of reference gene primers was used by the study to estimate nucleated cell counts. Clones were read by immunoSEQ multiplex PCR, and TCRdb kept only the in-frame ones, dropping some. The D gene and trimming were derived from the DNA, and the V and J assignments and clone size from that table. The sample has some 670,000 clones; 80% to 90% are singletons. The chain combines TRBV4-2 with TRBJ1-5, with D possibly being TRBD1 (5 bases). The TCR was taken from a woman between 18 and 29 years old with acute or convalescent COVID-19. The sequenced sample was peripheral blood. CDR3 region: CASSQGNSGNQPQHF. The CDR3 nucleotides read TGTGCCAGCAGCCAAGGGAACTCAGGGAATCAGCCCCAGCATTTT.